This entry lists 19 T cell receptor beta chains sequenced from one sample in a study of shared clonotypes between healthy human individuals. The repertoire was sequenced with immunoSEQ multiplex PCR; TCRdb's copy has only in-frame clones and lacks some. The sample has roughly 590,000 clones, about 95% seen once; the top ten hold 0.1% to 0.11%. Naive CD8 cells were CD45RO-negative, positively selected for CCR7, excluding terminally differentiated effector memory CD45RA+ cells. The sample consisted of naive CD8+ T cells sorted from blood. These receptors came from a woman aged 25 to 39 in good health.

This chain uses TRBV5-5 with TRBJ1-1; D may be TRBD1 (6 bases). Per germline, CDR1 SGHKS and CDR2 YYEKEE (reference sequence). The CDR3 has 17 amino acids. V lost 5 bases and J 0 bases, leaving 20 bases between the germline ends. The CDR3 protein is CASRQGDNRAMNTEAFF. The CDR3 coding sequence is TGTGCCAGCAGACAGGGCGATAACCGGGCCATGAACACTGAAGCTTTCTTT.

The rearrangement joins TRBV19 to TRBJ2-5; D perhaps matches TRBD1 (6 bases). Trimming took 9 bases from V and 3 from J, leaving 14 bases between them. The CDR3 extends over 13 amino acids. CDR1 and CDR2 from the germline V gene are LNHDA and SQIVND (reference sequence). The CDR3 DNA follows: TGTGCCAGCGTGGACAGTTTCGAAGAGACCCAGTACTTC. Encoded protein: CASVDSFEETQYF.

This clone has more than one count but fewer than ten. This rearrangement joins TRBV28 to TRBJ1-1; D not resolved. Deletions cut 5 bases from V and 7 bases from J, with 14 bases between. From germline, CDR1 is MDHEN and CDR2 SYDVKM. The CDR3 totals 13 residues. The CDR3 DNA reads TGTGCCAGCAGTCCAACTGAGTTGGGTGAAGCTTTCTTT. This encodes CASSPTELGEAFF.

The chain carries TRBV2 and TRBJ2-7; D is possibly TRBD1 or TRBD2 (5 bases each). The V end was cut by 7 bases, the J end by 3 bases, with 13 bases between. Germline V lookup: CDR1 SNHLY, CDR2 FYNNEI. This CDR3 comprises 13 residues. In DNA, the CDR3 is TGTGCCAGCATCATGGGACGGGGCTACGAGCAGTACTTC. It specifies CASIMGRGYEQYF.

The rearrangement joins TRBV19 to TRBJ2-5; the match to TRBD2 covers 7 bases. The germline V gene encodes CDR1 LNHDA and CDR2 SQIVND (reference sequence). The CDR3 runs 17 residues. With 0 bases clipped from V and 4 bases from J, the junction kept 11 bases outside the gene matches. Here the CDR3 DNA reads TGTGCCAGTAGTATAGAGTTCCGCGGGAGTGGGCGAGAGACCCAGTACTTC. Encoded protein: CASSIEFRGSGRETQYF.

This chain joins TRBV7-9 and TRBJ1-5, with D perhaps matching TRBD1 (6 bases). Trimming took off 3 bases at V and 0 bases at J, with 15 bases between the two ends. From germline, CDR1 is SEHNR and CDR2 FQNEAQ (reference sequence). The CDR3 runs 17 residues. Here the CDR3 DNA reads TGTGCCAGCAGCTTTATTGGGGGCCCTTATAGCAATCAGCCCCAGCATTTT. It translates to CASSFIGGPYSNQPQHF.

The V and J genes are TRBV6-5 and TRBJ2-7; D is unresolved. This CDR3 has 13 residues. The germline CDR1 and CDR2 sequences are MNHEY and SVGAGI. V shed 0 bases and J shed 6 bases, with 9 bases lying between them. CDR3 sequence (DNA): TGTGCCAGCAGTTACTCGTCGGCGTCCGAGCAGTACTTC. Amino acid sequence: CASSYSSASEQYF.

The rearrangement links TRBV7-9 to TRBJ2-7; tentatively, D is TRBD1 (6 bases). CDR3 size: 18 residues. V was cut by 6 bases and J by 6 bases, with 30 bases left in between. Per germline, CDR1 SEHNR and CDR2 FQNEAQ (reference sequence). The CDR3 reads CASSQGLAKAPKLREQYF. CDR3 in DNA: TGTGCCAGCAGTCAGGGGCTAGCTAAGGCTCCTAAATTACGCGAGCAGTACTTC.

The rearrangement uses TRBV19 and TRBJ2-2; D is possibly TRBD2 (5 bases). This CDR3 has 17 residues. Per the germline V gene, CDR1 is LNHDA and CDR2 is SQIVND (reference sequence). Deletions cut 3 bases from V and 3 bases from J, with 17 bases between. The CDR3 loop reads CASSIGFLAWDTGELFF. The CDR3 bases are TGTGCCAGTAGTATTGGATTCTTAGCGTGGGACACCGGGGAGCTGTTTTTT.

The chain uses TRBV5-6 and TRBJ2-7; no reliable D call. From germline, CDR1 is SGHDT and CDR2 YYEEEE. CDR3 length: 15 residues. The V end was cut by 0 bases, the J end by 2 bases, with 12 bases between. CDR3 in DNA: TGTGCCAGCAGCTTGGTAGCTGGTGCCACCTACGAGCAGTACTTC. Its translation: CASSLVAGATYEQYF.

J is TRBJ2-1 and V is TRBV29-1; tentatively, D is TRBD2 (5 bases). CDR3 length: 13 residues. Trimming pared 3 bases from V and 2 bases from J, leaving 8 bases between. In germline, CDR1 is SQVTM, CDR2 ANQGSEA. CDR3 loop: CSVELAAYNEQFF. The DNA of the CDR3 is TGCAGCGTTGAGCTAGCCGCCTACAATGAGCAGTTCTTC.

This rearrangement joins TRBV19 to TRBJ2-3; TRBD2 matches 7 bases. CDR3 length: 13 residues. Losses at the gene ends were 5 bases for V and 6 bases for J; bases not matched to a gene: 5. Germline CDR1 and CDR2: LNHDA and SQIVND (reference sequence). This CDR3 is CASSLGGADTQYF. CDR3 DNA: TGTGCCAGTAGTCTGGGAGGGGCGGATACGCAGTATTTT.

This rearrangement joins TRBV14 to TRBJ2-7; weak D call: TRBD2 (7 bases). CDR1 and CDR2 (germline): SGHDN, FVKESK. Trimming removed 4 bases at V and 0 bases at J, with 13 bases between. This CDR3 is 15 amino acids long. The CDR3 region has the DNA TGTGCCAGCAGCCCAGGGAGGGGGACCTCCTACGAGCAGTACTTC. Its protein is CASSPGRGTSYEQYF.

The CDR3 region has the DNA TGTGCCAGCAGTGCTAGCGGTTCACTACACAATGAGCAGTTCTTC. It translates to CASSASGSLHNEQFF. The rearrangement links TRBV25-1 to TRBJ2-1, with 7 nucleotides matching TRBD2. Losses at the gene ends were 4 bases for V and 5 bases for J; bases not matched to a gene: 8. This CDR3 region has 15 residues. Germline V lookup: CDR1 MGHDK, CDR2 SYGVNS. The full variable domain, rest sourced from reference TRBV25-1 and TRBJ2-1, is EADIYQTPRYLVIGTGKKITLECSQTMGHDKMYWYQQDPGMELHLIHYSYGVNSTEKGDLSSESTVSRIRTEHFPLTLESARPSHTSQYLCASSASGSLHNEQFFGPGTRLTVL.

The CDR3 protein is CASSVEGGVTEQYF. The CDR3 DNA reads TGTGCCAGCAGCGTAGAGGGAGGGGTCACCGAGCAGTACTTC. The chain has TRBV9 and TRBJ2-7; 7 bases map to TRBD2. Germline CDR1 SGDLS, CDR2 YYNGEE. The CDR3 extends over 14 amino acids. The V and J ends lost 0 bases and 6 bases, in that order; junction bases with no gene match: 6.

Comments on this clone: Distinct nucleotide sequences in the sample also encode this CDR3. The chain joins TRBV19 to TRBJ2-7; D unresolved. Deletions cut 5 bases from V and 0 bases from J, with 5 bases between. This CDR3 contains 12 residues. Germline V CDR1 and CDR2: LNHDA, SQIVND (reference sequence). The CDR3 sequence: CASSPGSYEQYF. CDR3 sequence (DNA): TGTGCCAGTAGTCCCGGCTCCTACGAGCAGTACTTC. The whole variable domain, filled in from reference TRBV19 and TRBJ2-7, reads DGGITQSPKYLFRKEGQNVTLSCEQNLNHDAMYWYRQDPGQGLRLIYYSQIVNDFQKGDIAEGYSVSREKKESFPLTVTSAQKNPTAFYLCASSPGSYEQYFGPGTRLTVT.

In nucleotides, the CDR3 is TGTGCCAGCAGACAACAGGGCGTCTACGAGCAGTACTTC. It yields the protein CASRQQGVYEQYF. V and J are TRBV6-5 and TRBJ2-7; D perhaps matches TRBD1 (6 bases). The CDR3 consists of 13 residues. V lost 6 bases to trimming and J lost 3 bases, with 12 bases between them. Germline CDR1 MNHEY, CDR2 SVGAGI.

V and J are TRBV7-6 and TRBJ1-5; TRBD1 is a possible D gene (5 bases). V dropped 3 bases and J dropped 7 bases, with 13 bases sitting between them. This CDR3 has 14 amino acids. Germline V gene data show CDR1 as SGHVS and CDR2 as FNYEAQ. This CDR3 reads CASSFGGRAQPQHF. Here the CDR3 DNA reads TGTGCCAGCAGCTTCGGTGGCAGGGCGCAGCCCCAGCATTTT.

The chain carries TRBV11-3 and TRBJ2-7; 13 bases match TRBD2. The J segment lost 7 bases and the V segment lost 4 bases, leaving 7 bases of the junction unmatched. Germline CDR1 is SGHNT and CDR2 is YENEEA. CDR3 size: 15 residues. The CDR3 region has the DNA TGTGCCAGCAGCTACGGGCGGACTAGCGGGAGTGAGCAGTACTTC. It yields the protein CASSYGRTSGSEQYF.